This TCR beta chain was retrieved from a study of shared clonotypes between healthy human individuals. Turning to the study itself: With ages of 18 to 49, the donors were two women and a few men.

The CDR3 has 14 residues. Trimming stripped 7 bases from V and 0 bases from J, with 12 bases between. Per germline, CDR1 SGHAT and CDR2 FQDESV (reference sequence). Assay: immunoSEQ multiplex PCR; the TCRdb copy retains only in-frame clones and omits some. The top ten hold roughly 0.13% of the sample, which has approximately 2.4 million clones, 90% to 97% seen once. The sample consisted of naive CD4+ T cells sorted from blood. Documented subset: CD45RA+ positively selected. The chain recombines TRBV11-1 with TRBJ2-5; D unresolved. The TCR sequence derives from a young man in good health. The CDR3, as DNA: TGTGCCAGCAACCTTGCACCAAACCAAGAGACCCAGTACTTC. It translates to CASNLAPNQETQYF.